The rows below give T cell receptor beta chains drawn from one sample of a study of cytomegalovirus exposure and HLA in healthy donors. Clones were read by immunoSEQ multiplex PCR, and TCRdb kept only the in-frame ones, dropping some. The table has around 120,000 clones, 70% to 85% seen once. Material: PBMCs. Receptor source: a woman aged 40 to 50 in good health and CMV-seronegative. Each CDR3 is given with its conserved first and last residue. The D gene is left open where the match is weak. Only some rows state a clone size, as once, few, many or a class for expanded clones.

size | D | J | V | CDR3 | DNA
NA | TRBD1 | TRBJ2-5 | TRBV5-6 | CASSFTGGGQTQYF | TGTGCCAGCAGCTTTACAGGGGGCGGGCAGACCCAGTACTTC
once | NA | TRBJ1-4 | TRBV28 | CASRGSGMPNEKLFF | TGTGCCAGCAGGGGCTCAGGGATGCCTAATGAAAAACTGTTTTTT
NA | NA | TRBJ1-2 | TRBV7-2 | CASSLRGGFRTDYGYTF | TGTGCCAGCAGCTTAAGGGGAGGGTTTCGTACGGACTATGGCTACACCTTC
NA | TRBD1 | TRBJ2-7 | TRBV19 | CASSSPLDRWTSTGVHGAAEQYF | TGTGCCAGTAGTAGCCCTCTGGACAGGTGGACAAGTACAGGTGTCCACGGCGCTGCCGAGCAGTACTTC
once | TRBD2 | TRBJ2-7 | TRBV6-5 | CATSSGGKSYEQYF | TGTGCCACATCTAGCGGGGGGAAATCCTACGAGCAGTACTTC
once | TRBD1 | TRBJ2-2 | TRBV28 | CASSLLGTADPGELFF | TGTGCCAGCAGCCTCCTCGGGACAGCGGACCCCGGGGAGCTGTTTTTT
NA | TRBD1 | TRBJ1-1 | TRBV5-4 | CASSRTGEIEAFF | TGTGCCAGCAGCCGGACAGGGGAAATTGAAGCTTTCTTT
NA | TRBD1 | TRBJ2-5 | TRBV19 | CASSATRQGQETQYF | TGTGCCAGTAGTGCTACCAGACAGGGACAAGAGACCCAGTACTTC
NA | TRBD1 | TRBJ1-2 | TRBV12-5 | CASGLGQGYGYTF | TGTGCTAGTGGTTTGGGACAGGGATATGGCTACACCTTC
NA | TRBD2 | TRBJ2-1 | TRBV9 | CASSPRQGLAANEQFF | TGTGCCAGCAGCCCCCGACAGGGACTAGCGGCGAATGAGCAGTTCTTC
NA | TRBD1 | TRBJ1-1 | TRBV5-6 | CASSLGQGRFAFF | TGTGCCAGCAGCTTGGGACAGGGCCGGTTTGCTTTCTTT
NA | NA | TRBJ1-2 | TRBV30 | CAAHAQGRARRVYGYTF | TGTGCCGCTCACGCCCAGGGGCGTGCCAGACGGGTCTATGGCTACACCTTC
NA | TRBD2 | TRBJ2-1 | TRBV9 | CASSRPASGDNEQFF | TGTGCCAGCTCACGGCCCGCTAGCGGGGACAATGAGCAGTTCTTC
NA | TRBD1 | TRBJ2-7 | TRBV4-1 | CASSLRQGQRSYEQYF | TGCGCCAGCAGCCTCAGACAGGGCCAGAGATCCTACGAGCAGTACTTC
NA | TRBD2 | TRBJ2-2 | TRBV4-2 | CASSLPASGVNTGELFF | TGTGCCAGCAGCCTCCCCGCTAGCGGAGTGAACACCGGGGAGCTGTTTTTT
NA | TRBD2 | TRBJ2-5 | TRBV5-4 | CASSLAGLAGSQQYF | TGTGCCAGCAGCTTGGCCGGACTAGCGGGGTCGCAGCAGTACTTC
NA | NA | TRBJ2-1 | TRBV5-6 | CASSHELDEQFF | TGTGCCAGCAGCCATGAATTAGATGAGCAGTTCTTC
NA | NA | TRBJ1-1 | TRBV5-1 | CASSYGGGNTEAFF | TGCGCCAGCAGCTACGGCGGGGGAAACACTGAAGCTTTCTTT
few | TRBD2 | TRBJ2-7 | TRBV7-2 | CASSFNGLAGDEQYF | TGTGCCAGCAGCTTCAATGGACTAGCGGGTGACGAGCAGTACTTC
NA | TRBD1 | TRBJ1-6 | TRBV30 | CASQTGQGEPLHF | TGTGCCTCCCAGACAGGGCAAGGTGAGCCCCTCCACTTT
NA | NA | TRBJ2-7 | TRBV7-2 | CASSLGFGRESYEQYF | TGTGCCAGCAGCTTAGGGTTTGGCAGGGAATCCTACGAGCAGTACTTC
NA | TRBD2 | TRBJ2-7 | TRBV5-4 | CASSSGLAGGPRPVKQQYF | TGTGCCAGCAGCTCGGGACTAGCGGGAGGGCCACGTCCCGTCAAACAGCAGTACTTC
NA | TRBD1 | TRBJ2-2 | TRBV7-2 | CASSPTGTATGELFF | TGTGCCAGCTCCCCGACCGGGACAGCCACCGGGGAGCTGTTTTTT
NA | TRBD1 | TRBJ2-1 | TRBV19 | CASSLGTGSNEQFF | TGTGCCAGTAGTCTGGGGACAGGGTCCAATGAGCAGTTCTTC
NA | TRBD1 | TRBJ2-1 | TRBV7-6 | CASIPRQGLDEQFF | TGTGCCAGTATCCCGAGACAGGGATTAGATGAGCAGTTCTTC
NA | TRBD1 | TRBJ2-1 | TRBV10-1 | CASSLGQGNEQFF | TGCGCCAGCAGCTTGGGACAGGGTAATGAGCAGTTCTTC
once | NA | TRBJ2-7 | TRBV4-1 | CASSLGEAASYEQYF | TGCGCCAGCAGCCTAGGGGAGGCAGCGTCCTACGAGCAGTACTTC
NA | TRBD1 | TRBJ1-4 | TRBV28 | CASSPRQGATNEKLFF | TGTGCCAGCAGTCCCAGACAGGGAGCAACTAATGAAAAACTGTTTTTT
NA | TRBD2 | TRBJ2-1 | TRBV30 | CAWKGGGAWDEQFF | TGTGCCTGGAAGGGCGGGGGGGCGTGGGATGAGCAGTTCTTC
NA | TRBD1 | TRBJ2-7 | TRBV11-2 | CASSFLGQGFYEQYF | TGTGCCAGCAGCTTCCTGGGACAGGGGTTCTACGAGCAGTACTTC
NA | NA | TRBJ2-2 | TRBV18 | CASSPQLNTGELFF | TGTGCCAGCTCACCCCAACTAAACACCGGGGAGCTGTTTTTT
NA | NA | TRBJ2-1 | TRBV12-2 | CASRLAIRLAVEPPRSSYNEQFF | TGTGCAAGTCGCTTAGCGATCCGACTAGCGGTCGAACCACCAAGGAGCTCCTACAATGAGCAGTTCTTC
few | NA | TRBJ1-4 | TRBV7-9 | CASSQKGRAVANEKLFF | TGTGCCAGCAGCCAGAAAGGGAGGGCAGTGGCTAATGAAAAACTGTTTTTT
NA | NA | TRBJ2-7 | TRBV28 | CASSPAGLAYEQYF | TGTGCCAGCAGCCCTGCAGGGCTCGCCTACGAGCAGTACTTC
few | NA | TRBJ2-1 | TRBV5-1 | CASSLSGSQEQFF | TGCGCCAGCAGCTTGTCGGGGTCGCAAGAGCAGTTCTTC
NA | TRBD2 | TRBJ2-3 | TRBV14 | CASSILAAIGDTQYF | TGTGCCAGCAGTATCCTAGCGGCTATAGGGGATACGCAGTATTTT
NA | NA | TRBJ2-7 | TRBV5-1 | CASRHWIAGQQYEQYF | TGCGCCAGCAGACATTGGATCGCGGGACAGCAATACGAGCAGTACTTC
NA | NA | TRBJ1-2 | TRBV7-2 | CASRGQSGGNYGYTF | TGTGCCAGCAGAGGACAGAGCGGAGGTAACTATGGCTACACCTTC
NA | NA | TRBJ2-7 | TRBV30 | CAWSSQGYEQYF | TGTGCCTGGAGCAGTCAGGGCTACGAGCAGTACTTC
NA | NA | TRBJ2-2 | TRBV28 | CASSWGQANTGELFF | TGTGCCAGCAGTTGGGGACAAGCGAACACCGGGGAGCTGTTTTTT
NA | NA | TRBJ2-7 | TRBV28 | CASSLSGYEQYF | TGTGCCAGCAGTTTATCGGGGTACGAGCAGTACTTC
once | NA | TRBJ1-1 | TRBV11-3 | CASSLRSGAGTEAFF | TGTGCCAGCAGCTTAAGGTCAGGGGCGGGCACTGAAGCTTTCTTT
NA | TRBD1 | TRBJ1-2 | TRBV28 | CASRPTGGTYGYTF | TGTGCCAGCAGACCCACAGGGGGCACCTATGGCTACACCTTC
NA | NA | TRBJ2-2 | TRBV11-2 | CASSLVVTGELFF | TGTGCCAGCAGCTTAGTTGTAACCGGGGAGCTGTTTTTT
NA | TRBD2 | TRBJ2-1 | TRBV5-6 | CASRGLSGGRRFGEQFF | TGTGCCAGCAGAGGTCTTTCGGGGGGACGCCGATTTGGTGAGCAGTTCTTC